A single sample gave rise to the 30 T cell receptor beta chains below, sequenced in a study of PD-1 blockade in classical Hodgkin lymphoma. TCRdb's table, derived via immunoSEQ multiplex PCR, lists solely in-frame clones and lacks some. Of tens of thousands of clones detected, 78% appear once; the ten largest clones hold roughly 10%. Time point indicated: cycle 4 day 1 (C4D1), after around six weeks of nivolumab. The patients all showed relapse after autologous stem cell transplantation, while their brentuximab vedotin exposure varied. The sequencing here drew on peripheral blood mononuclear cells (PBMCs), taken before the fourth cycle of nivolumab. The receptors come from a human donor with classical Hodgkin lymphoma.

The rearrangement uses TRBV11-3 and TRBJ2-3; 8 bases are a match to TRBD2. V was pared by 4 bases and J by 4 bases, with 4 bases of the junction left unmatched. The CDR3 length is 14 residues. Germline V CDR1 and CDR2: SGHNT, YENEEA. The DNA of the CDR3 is TGTGCCAGCAGCTCGGGGGGGGCCTCAGATACGCAGTATTTT. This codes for CASSSGGASDTQYF. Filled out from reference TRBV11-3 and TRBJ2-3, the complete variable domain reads EAGVVQSPRYKIIEKKQPVAFWCNPISGHNTLYWYLQNLGQGPELLIRYENEEAVDDSQLPKDRFSAERLKGVDSTLKIQPAELGDSAVYLCASSSGGASDTQYFGPGTRLTVL.

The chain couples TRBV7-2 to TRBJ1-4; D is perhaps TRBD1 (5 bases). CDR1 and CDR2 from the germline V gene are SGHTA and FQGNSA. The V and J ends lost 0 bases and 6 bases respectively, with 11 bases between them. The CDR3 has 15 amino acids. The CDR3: CASSLAGGTYEKLFF. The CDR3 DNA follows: TGTGCCAGCAGCTTAGCGGGGGGTACCTATGAAAAACTGTTTTTT.

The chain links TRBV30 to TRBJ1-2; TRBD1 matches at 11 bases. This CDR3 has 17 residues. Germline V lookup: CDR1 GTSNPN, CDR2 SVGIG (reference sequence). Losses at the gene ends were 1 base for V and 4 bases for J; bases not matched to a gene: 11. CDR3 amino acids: CAWSAWDRGLRGYGYTF. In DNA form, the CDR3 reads TGTGCCTGGAGTGCTTGGGACAGGGGGTTGAGAGGCTATGGCTACACCTTC. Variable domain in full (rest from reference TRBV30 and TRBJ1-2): SQTIHQWPATLVQPVGSPLSLECTVEGTSNPNLYWYRQAAGRGLQLLFYSVGIGQISSEVPQNLSASRPQDRQFILSSKKLLLSDSGFYLCAWSAWDRGLRGYGYTFGSGTRLTVV.

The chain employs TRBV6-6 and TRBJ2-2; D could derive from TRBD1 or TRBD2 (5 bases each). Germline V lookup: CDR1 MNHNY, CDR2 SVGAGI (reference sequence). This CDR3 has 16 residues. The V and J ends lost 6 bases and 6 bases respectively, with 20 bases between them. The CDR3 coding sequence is TGTGCCAGCAGAGCCCCGGGACGGCACCCGTCCGGGGAGCTGTTTTTT. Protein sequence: CASRAPGRHPSGELFF.

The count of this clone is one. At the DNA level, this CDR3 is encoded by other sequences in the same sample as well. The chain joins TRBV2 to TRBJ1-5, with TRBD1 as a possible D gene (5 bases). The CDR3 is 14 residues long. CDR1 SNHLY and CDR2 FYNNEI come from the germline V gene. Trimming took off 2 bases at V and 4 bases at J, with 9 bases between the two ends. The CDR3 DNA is TGTGCCAGCAGTGAACAGGGATCGAATCAGCCCCAGCATTTT. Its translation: CASSEQGSNQPQHF.

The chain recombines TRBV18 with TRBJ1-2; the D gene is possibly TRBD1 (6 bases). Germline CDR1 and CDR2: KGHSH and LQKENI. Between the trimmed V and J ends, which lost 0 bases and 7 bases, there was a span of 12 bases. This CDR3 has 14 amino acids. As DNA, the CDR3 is TGTGCCAGCTCACCACCCAGACAGGAGGTTGGCTACACCTTC. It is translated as CASSPPRQEVGYTF.

CDR3: CASSYSRNEKLFF. As DNA, the CDR3 is TGTGCCAGCAGTTACTCGCGAAATGAAAAACTGTTTTTT. The chain joins TRBV6-5 to TRBJ1-4, with no clear D. The CDR3 consists of 13 residues. V was clipped by 0 bases and J by 5 bases, with 4 bases between them. Germline V lookup: CDR1 MNHEY, CDR2 SVGAGI.

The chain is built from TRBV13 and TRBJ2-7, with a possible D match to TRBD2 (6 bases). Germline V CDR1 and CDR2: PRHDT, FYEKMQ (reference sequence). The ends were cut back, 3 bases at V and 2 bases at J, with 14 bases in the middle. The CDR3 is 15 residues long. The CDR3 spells CASSLYGGTAYEQYF. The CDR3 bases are TGTGCCAGCAGCTTGTACGGCGGGACGGCCTACGAGCAGTACTTC.

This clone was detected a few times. The CDR3 bases are TGTGCCAGCAGCCTAACTAGCGGGGGAGCCACAGATACGCAGTATTTT. Its translation: CASSLTSGGATDTQYF. This chain connects TRBV5-4 to TRBJ2-3, with TRBD2 matching over 11 bases. The CDR3 runs to 16 residues. After removal of 4 bases from V and 2 bases from J, the junction contained 6 bases not matched to a gene. CDR1 is SGHNT and CDR2 is YYREEE in the germline V gene (reference sequence).

The DNA of the CDR3 is TGTGCCAGCAGTTTAGTAGGACAGAGCTTCTACGAGCAGTACTTC. It codes for CASSLVGQSFYEQYF. The V and J genes are TRBV28 and TRBJ2-7, with D tentatively TRBD1 (6 bases). Trimming pared 2 bases from V and 3 bases from J, leaving 14 bases between. Germline-derived CDR1 and CDR2 are MDHEN and SYDVKM. The CDR3 contains 15 residues.

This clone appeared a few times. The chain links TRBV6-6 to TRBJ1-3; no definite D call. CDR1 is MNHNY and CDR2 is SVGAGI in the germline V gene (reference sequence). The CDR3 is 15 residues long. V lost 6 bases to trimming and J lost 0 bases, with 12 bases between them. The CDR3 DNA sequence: TGTGCCAGCAGCCAACGGAGGGACTCTGGAAACACCATATATTTT. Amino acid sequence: CASSQRRDSGNTIYF.

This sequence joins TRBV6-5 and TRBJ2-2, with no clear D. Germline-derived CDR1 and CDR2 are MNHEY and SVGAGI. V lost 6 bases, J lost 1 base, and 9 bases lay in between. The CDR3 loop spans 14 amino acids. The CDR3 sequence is CASSLLQNTGELFF. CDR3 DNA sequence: TGTGCCAGCAGCTTATTACAGAACACCGGGGAGCTGTTTTTT.

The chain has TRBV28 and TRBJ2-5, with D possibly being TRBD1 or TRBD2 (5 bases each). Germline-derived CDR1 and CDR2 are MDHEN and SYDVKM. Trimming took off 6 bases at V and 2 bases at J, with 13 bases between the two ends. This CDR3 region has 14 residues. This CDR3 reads CASSGADGQETQYF. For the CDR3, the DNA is TGTGCCAGCAGCGGGGCTGATGGACAAGAGACCCAGTACTTC.

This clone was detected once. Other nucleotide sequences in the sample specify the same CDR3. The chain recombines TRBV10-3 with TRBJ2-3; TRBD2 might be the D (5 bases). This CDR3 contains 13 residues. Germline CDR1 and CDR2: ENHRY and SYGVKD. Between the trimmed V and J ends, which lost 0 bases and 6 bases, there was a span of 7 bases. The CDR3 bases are TGTGCCATCAGTGAGTCGCGGGCGGATACGCAGTATTTT. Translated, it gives CAISESRADTQYF.

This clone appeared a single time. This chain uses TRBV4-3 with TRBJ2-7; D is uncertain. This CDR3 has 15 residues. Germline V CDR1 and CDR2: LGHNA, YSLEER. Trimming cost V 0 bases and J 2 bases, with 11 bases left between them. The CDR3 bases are TGCGCCAGCAGCCAAGATCGGACGGGCCCCTACGAGCAGTACTTC. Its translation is CASSQDRTGPYEQYF.

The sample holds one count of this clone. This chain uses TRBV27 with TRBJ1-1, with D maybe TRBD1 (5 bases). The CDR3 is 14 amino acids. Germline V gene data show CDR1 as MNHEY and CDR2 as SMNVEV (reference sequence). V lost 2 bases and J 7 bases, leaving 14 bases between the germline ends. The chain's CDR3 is CASSLQSWGGEAFF. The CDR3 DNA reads TGTGCCAGCAGTTTACAGTCTTGGGGGGGTGAAGCTTTCTTT.

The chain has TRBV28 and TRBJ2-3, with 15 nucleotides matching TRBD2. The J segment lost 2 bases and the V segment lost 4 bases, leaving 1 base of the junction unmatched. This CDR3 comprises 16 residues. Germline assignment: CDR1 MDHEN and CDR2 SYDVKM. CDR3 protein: CASSWTSGRATDTQYF. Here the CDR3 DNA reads TGTGCCAGCAGTTGGACTAGCGGGAGGGCCACAGATACGCAGTATTTT.

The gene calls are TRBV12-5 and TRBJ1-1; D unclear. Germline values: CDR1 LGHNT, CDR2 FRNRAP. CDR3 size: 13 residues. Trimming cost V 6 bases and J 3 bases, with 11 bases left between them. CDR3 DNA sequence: TGTGCTAGTGGCGACCGTCTCCACACTGAAGCTTTCTTT. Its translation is CASGDRLHTEAFF.

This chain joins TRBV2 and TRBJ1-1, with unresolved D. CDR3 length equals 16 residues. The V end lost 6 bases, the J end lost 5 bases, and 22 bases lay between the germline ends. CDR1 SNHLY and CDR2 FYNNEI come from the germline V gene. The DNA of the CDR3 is TGTGCCAGCAGCCTAGGTATTCGAAGGGTCCGGACTGAAGCTTTCTTT. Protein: CASSLGIRRVRTEAFF. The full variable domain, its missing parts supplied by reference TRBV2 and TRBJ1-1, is EPEVTQTPSHQVTQMGQEVILRCVPISNHLYFYWYRQILGQKVEFLVSFYNNEISEKSEIFDDQFSVERPDGSNFTLKIRSTKLEDSAMYFCASSLGIRRVRTEAFFGQGTRLTVV.

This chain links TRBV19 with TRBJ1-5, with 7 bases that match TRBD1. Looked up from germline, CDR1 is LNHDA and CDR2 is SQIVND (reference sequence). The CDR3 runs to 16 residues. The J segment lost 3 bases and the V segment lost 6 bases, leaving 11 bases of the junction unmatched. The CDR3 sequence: CASRPTGAVDNQPQHF. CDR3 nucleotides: TGTGCCAGTAGACCAACAGGGGCCGTGGACAATCAGCCCCAGCATTTT.

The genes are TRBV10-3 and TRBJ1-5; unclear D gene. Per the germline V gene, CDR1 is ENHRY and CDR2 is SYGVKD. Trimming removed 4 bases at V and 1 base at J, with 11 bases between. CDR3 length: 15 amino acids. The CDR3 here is CAISAGTVSNQPQHF. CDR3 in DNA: TGTGCCATCAGTGCTGGTACGGTAAGCAATCAGCCCCAGCATTTT.

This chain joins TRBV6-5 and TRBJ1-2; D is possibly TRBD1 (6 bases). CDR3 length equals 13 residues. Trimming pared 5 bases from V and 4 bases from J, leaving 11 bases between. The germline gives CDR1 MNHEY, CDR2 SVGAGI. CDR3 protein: CASSQQGGYGYTF. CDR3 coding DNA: TGTGCCAGCAGTCAACAGGGTGGCTATGGCTACACCTTC.

The DNA of the CDR3 is TGTGCCAGCAGCCGTGGAGCTAGCGGGAGTTACGAGCAGTACTTC. Its translation: CASSRGASGSYEQYF. The J gene is TRBJ2-7, the V gene TRBV7-9; TRBD2 agrees at 10 bases. The CDR3 covers 15 residues. The trim removed 5 bases at V and 4 bases at J, leaving 8 bases unmatched. Germline CDR1 and CDR2: SEHNR and FQNEAQ (reference sequence).

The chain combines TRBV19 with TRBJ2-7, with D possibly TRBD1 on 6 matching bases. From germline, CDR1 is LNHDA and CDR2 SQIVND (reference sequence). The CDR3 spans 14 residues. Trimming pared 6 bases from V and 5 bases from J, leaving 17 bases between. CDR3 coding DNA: TGTGCCAGTAGCACTCCCACGACAGGCGACGAGCAGTACTTC. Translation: CASSTPTTGDEQYF.

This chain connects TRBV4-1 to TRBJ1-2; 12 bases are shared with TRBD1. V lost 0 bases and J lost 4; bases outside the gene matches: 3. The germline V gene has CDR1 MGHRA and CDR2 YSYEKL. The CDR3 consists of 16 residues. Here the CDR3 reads CASSQDRDRGLYGYTF. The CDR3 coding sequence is TGCGCCAGCAGCCAAGACCGGGACAGGGGGCTCTATGGCTACACCTTC.

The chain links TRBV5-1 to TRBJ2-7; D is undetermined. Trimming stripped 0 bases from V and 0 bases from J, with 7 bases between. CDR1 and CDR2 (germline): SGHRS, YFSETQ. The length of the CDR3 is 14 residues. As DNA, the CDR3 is TGCGCCAGCAGCTTGGAACCCGCCTCCTACGAGCAGTACTTC. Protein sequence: CASSLEPASYEQYF.

As DNA, the CDR3 is TGTGCCAGCAGCTCCCCAGGGGAAGGAGACTATGGCTACACCTTC. It translates to CASSSPGEGDYGYTF. The chain recombines TRBV21-1 with TRBJ1-2; no DNA check was done on the table's D call, TRBD1. TRBV21-1 is flagged as a pseudogene. The CDR3 extends over 15 amino acids.

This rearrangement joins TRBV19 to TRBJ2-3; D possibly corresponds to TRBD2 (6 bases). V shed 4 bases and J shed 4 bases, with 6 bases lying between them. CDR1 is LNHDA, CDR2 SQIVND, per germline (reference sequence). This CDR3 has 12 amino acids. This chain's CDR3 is CASSRRADTQYF. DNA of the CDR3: TGTGCCAGTAGTAGGAGGGCAGATACGCAGTATTTT.

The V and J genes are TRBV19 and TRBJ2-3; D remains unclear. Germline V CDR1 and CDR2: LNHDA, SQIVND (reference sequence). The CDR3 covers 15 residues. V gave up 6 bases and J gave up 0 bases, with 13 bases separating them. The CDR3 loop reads CASSVPHKSTDTQYF. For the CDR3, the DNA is TGTGCCAGTAGCGTACCCCACAAAAGCACAGATACGCAGTATTTT.

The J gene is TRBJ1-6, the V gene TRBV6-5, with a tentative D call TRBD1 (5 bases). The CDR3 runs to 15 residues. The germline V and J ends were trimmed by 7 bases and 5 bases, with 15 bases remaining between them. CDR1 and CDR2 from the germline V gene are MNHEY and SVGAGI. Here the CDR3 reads CASTITPGNNSPLHF. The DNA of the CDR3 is TGTGCCAGCACTATCACCCCAGGGAATAATTCACCCCTCCACTTT.